Presented here are 22 T cell receptor beta chains from one specimen sequenced in a study of CD4 T cells in relation to SARS-CoV-2 and coronaviruses. These receptors have no known antigen. Sequenced by immunoSEQ multiplex PCR; TCRdb stores in-frame clones only, minus some. Found here are more than 35,000 clones, roughly 80% of them singletons; the top ten hold roughly 22%. The sequencing sample was made of memory CD4+ T cells from PBMCs, cultured in vitro. The receptors shown here come from an adult with COVID-19.

V and J are TRBV6-5 and TRBJ2-7; D call uncertain. V dropped 5 bases and J dropped 2 bases, with 13 bases sitting between them. CDR3 length: 14 residues. Germline CDR1 reads MNHEY; CDR2 reads SVGAGI. In nucleotides, the CDR3 is TGTGCCAGCAGTCCAGGCCAGAGAACCTACGAGCAGTACTTC. Its translation is CASSPGQRTYEQYF.

This clone was counted once. V is TRBV5-1 and J is TRBJ2-5, with unresolved D. CDR3 length: 13 amino acids. V was cut by 0 bases and J by 5 bases, with 8 bases left in between. Germline V lookup: CDR1 SGHRS, CDR2 YFSETQ. The CDR3 spells CASSLGGKETQYF. The CDR3 DNA follows: TGCGCCAGCAGCTTGGGAGGAAAGGAGACCCAGTACTTC.

This clone was found once. V and J are TRBV6-2 or TRBV6-3 and TRBJ2-7; 12 nucleotides line up with TRBD2. Germline V lookup: CDR1 MNHEY, CDR2 SVGEGT. This CDR3 region has 14 residues. V lost 2 bases and J lost 12; bases outside the gene matches: 8. CDR3 DNA: TGTGCCAGCAGTTACGAATCCCTAGCGGGAGGGACGTACTTC. Translation: CASSYESLAGGTYF.

This CDR3 reads CASSRPGTESYEQYF. The CDR3 DNA reads as TGTGCCAGCAGTAGACCCGGGACAGAGTCCTACGAGCAGTACTTC. The rearrangement uses TRBV28 and TRBJ2-7; TRBD1 matches at 7 bases. After removal of 5 bases from V and 1 base from J, the junction contained 8 bases not matched to a gene. Germline CDR1 is MDHEN and CDR2 is SYDVKM. CDR3 size: 15 residues. The variable domain in full, with the rest retrieved from reference TRBV28 and TRBJ2-7, is DVKVTQSSRYLVKRTGEKVFLECVQDMDHENMFWYRQDPGLGLRLIYFSYDVKMKEKGDIPEGYSVSREKKERFSLILESASTNQTSMYLCASSRPGTESYEQYFGPGTRLTVT.

CDR3 residues: CASRPPGADTQYF. The DNA for the CDR3 is TGTGCCAGCAGGCCCCCGGGGGCAGATACGCAGTATTTT. V is TRBV6-5 and J is TRBJ2-3; possibly TRBD2 for D (6 bases). V was shortened by 6 bases and J by 4 bases, with 11 bases between the two germline ends. CDR1 is MNHEY, CDR2 SVGAGI, per germline. This CDR3 region has 13 residues.

The gene calls are TRBV6-2 or TRBV6-3 and TRBJ2-5; D ambiguous. CDR1 and CDR2 (germline): MNHEY, SVGEGT. V lost 2 bases and J 2 bases, leaving 6 bases between the germline ends. This CDR3 comprises 13 residues. Written as DNA, the CDR3 is TGTGCCAGCAGTTACATGCTACAAGAGACCCAGTACTTC. Translating it yields CASSYMLQETQYF.

This chain joins TRBV30 and TRBJ2-5, with 12 nucleotides matching TRBD1. CDR3 length: 18 amino acids. Germline V gene data show CDR1 as GTSNPN and CDR2 as SVGIG (reference sequence). Trimming took 3 bases from V and 2 from J; bases not matched to a gene: 13. CDR3 sequence (DNA): TGTGCCTGGAGGGGACAGGGGGCTGGACCCAGAAATCAAGAGACCCAGTACTTC. Translation: CAWRGQGAGPRNQETQYF.

The rearrangement links TRBV9 to TRBJ1-4; no reliable D call. V lost 4 bases and J lost 7, with 11 bases in between. The CDR3 is made up of 13 amino acids. The germline gives CDR1 SGDLS, CDR2 YYNGEE. As DNA, the CDR3 is TGTGCCAGCAGCCCAGACGAGGGTGAAAAACTGTTTTTT. Protein product: CASSPDEGEKLFF.

The V gene is TRBV28, the J gene TRBJ1-4, with 8 bases that match TRBD1. Germline trimming cut 6 bases from V and 4 bases from J; bases unmatched to any gene: 4. The CDR3 has 14 amino acids. Germline values: CDR1 MDHEN, CDR2 SYDVKM. CDR3 nucleotides: TGTGCCAGCAGGCTGGACAGGGTTAATGAAAAACTGTTTTTT. Protein: CASRLDRVNEKLFF.

The chain links TRBV18 to TRBJ1-4; D might be TRBD1 (6 bases). In germline, CDR1 is KGHSH, CDR2 LQKENI. The CDR3 runs to 13 residues. V was cut by 8 bases and J by 7 bases, with 14 bases left in between. In nucleotides, the CDR3 is TGTGCCAGCACCGGTGGACAGTCTGAAAAACTGTTTTTT. Translating it yields CASTGGQSEKLFF. Looking up the rest from reference TRBV18 and TRBJ1-4 gives the full variable domain: NAGVMQNPRHLVRRRGQEARLRCSPMKGHSHVYWYRQLPEEGLKFMVYLQKENIIDESGMPKERFSAEFPKEGPSILRIQQVVRGDSAAYFCASTGGQSEKLFFGSGTQLSVL.

V and J are TRBV7-2 and TRBJ2-2, with 8 bases matching TRBD2. The CDR3 runs to 16 residues. CDR1 is SGHTA, CDR2 FQGNSA, per germline. V trimming: 3 bases; J trimming: 8 bases; junction bases outside the gene matches: 11. The CDR3 coding sequence is TGTGCCAGCAGCTTTGGGTCAGCGGGAGTGTCAGGGGAGCTGTTTTTT. This translates into CASSFGSAGVSGELFF. The full variable domain, in which reference TRBV7-2 and TRBJ2-2 provide the parts outside the CDR3, is GAGVSQSPSNKVTEKGKDVELRCDPISGHTALYWYRQSLGQGLEFLIYFQGNSAPDKSGLPSDRFSAERTGGSVSTLTIQRTQQEDSAVYLCASSFGSAGVSGELFFGEGSRLTVL.

This chain joins TRBV6-4 and TRBJ1-1; TRBD1 might be the D (6 bases). CDR3 length: 14 amino acids. The V end lost 5 bases, the J end lost 1 base, and 11 bases lay between the germline ends. Germline V gene sequence: CDR1 MRHNA, CDR2 SNTAGT. CDR3 coding DNA: TGTGCCAGCAGTACGGAGGGGGAGAACACTGAAGCTTTCTTT. This gives the protein CASSTEGENTEAFF.

CDR3 DNA: TGTGCCAGTACGGGACAGACTTCCTACGAGCAGTACTTC. This encodes CASTGQTSYEQYF. The gene calls are TRBV25-1 and TRBJ2-7; 7 bases map to TRBD1. The trim removed 9 bases at V and 1 base at J, leaving 6 bases unmatched. Germline V gene data show CDR1 as MGHDK and CDR2 as SYGVNS. The length of the CDR3 is 13 residues.

This clone was counted between two and nine times. The chain links TRBV9 to TRBJ2-3; tentative D call: TRBD2 (6 bases). In germline, CDR1 is SGDLS, CDR2 YYNGEE. CDR3 size: 16 residues. The V end lost 1 base, the J end lost 0 bases, and 12 bases lay between the germline ends. The CDR3 protein is CASSVRGGDSTDTQYF. The CDR3 bases are TGTGCCAGCAGCGTAAGGGGCGGGGATAGCACAGATACGCAGTATTTT.

The chain uses TRBV7-9 and TRBJ2-1, with 14 bases aligning to TRBD2. Germline CDR1 SEHNR, CDR2 FQNEAQ (reference sequence). The CDR3 runs 18 residues. V shed 1 base, J shed 9 bases, and the junction held 11 bases outside the gene matches. The CDR3 bases are TGTGCCAGCAGCTTAGGGGGACTAGCGGGAGCTCGCGGCTTTGAGCAGTTCTTC. Protein: CASSLGGLAGARGFEQFF.

The gene calls are TRBV7-2 and TRBJ2-5; the match to TRBD2 covers 11 bases. The germline V gene encodes CDR1 SGHTA and CDR2 FQGNSA. This CDR3 is 18 amino acids long. With 5 bases clipped from V and 4 bases from J, the junction kept 15 bases outside the gene matches. The CDR3 sequence: CASSKRRLTSGSGETQYF. CDR3 bases: TGTGCCAGCAGCAAGCGGAGGTTAACTAGCGGGAGCGGAGAGACCCAGTACTTC.

A single count supports this clone. J is TRBJ2-7 and V is TRBV18, with D possibly matching TRBD2 (6 bases). CDR1 and CDR2 (germline): KGHSH, LQKENI. The germline V and J ends were trimmed by 5 bases and 3 bases, with 14 bases remaining between them. The CDR3 length is 14 residues. The CDR3 bases are TGTGCCAGCTCAGAGCGCGGAGGGGTCTACGAGCAGTACTTC. It is translated as CASSERGGVYEQYF.

CDR3 protein: CASVGEETQYF. CDR3 coding DNA: TGTGCCAGCGTGGGGGAGGAGACCCAGTACTTC. V and J are TRBV6-5 and TRBJ2-5, with D perhaps being TRBD1 or TRBD2 (5 bases each). The CDR3 runs to 11 residues. The germline gives CDR1 MNHEY, CDR2 SVGAGI. V shed 8 bases and J shed 5 bases, with 9 bases lying between them.

The genes are TRBV7-8 and TRBJ2-5; 10 bases are a match to TRBD2. Germline assignment: CDR1 SGHVS and CDR2 FQNEAQ. V lost 1 base, J lost 5 bases, and 16 bases stayed unmatched. This CDR3 spans 19 amino acids. The CDR3 region has the DNA TGTGCCAGCAGCTTAGGTCGGGGTAGGGTAGCGGGAGGTGGCGAGACCCAGTACTTC. Translating it yields CASSLGRGRVAGGGETQYF. Filled out from reference TRBV7-8 and TRBJ2-5, the complete variable domain reads GAGVSQSPRYKVAKRGQDVALRCDPISGHVSLFWYQQALGQGPEFLTYFQNEAQLDKSGLPSDRFFAERPEGSVSTLKIQRTQQEDSAVYLCASSLGRGRVAGGGETQYFGPGTRLLVL.

V usage is TRBV3-1 (or the pseudogene TRBV3-2) and J usage is TRBJ2-7; 14 nucleotides align to TRBD2. Per the germline V gene, CDR1 is LGHDT and CDR2 is YNNKEL (reference sequence). Trimming at V came to 2 bases and at J to 5 bases, leaving 5 bases not matched to a gene. The CDR3 covers 16 residues. Written as DNA, the CDR3 is TGTGCCAGCAGCCAACCGGGACTAGCGGGAGAAAACGAGCAGTACTTC. It specifies CASSQPGLAGENEQYF.

The V and J genes are TRBV10-3 and TRBJ2-7, with a weak D call TRBD1 (6 bases). Germline CDR1 is ENHRY and CDR2 is SYGVKD. The CDR3 contains 18 residues. V was trimmed by 2 bases and J by 2 bases, leaving 22 bases between them. The CDR3: CAISEVGGEGTSPYEQYF. The CDR3 region has the DNA TGTGCCATCAGTGAGGTTGGGGGCGAGGGGACCTCACCCTACGAGCAGTACTTC.

This chain links TRBV7-8 with TRBJ2-7, with D uncertain. This CDR3 has 14 amino acids. Germline V gene sequence: CDR1 SGHVS, CDR2 FQNEAQ. V was pared by 1 base and J by 6 bases, with 13 bases between. In DNA, the CDR3 is TGTGCCAGCAGCTTAGTGGCACTGGCGACCGAGCAGTACTTC. This gives the protein CASSLVALATEQYF.